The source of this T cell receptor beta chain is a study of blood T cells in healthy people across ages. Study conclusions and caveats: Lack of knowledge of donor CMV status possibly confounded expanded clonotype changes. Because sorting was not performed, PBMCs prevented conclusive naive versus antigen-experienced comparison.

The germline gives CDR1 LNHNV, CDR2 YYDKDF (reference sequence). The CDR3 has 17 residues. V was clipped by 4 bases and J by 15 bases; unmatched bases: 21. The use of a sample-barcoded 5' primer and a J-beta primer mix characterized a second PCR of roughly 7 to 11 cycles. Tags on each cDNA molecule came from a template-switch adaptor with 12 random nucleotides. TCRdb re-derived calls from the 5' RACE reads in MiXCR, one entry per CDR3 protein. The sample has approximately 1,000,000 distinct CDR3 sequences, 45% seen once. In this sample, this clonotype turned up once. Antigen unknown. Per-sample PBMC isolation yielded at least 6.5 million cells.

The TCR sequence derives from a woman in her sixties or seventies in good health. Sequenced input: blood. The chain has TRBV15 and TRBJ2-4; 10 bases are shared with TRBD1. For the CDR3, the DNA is TGTGCCACCAGCACTGGCCGGGACAGGGGACTAGGGGTTAGTAGGTACTTC. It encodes CATSTGRDRGLGVSRYF.